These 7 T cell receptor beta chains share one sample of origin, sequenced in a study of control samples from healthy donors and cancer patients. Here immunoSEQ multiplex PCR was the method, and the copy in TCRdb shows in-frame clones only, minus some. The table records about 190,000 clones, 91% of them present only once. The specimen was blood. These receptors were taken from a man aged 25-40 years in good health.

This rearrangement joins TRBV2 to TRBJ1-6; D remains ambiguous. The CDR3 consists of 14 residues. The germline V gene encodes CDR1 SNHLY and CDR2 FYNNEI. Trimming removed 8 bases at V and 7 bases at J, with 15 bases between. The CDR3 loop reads CASSTLGQNSPLHF. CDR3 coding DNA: TGTGCCAGCTCAACACTTGGTCAGAATTCACCCCTCCACTTT.

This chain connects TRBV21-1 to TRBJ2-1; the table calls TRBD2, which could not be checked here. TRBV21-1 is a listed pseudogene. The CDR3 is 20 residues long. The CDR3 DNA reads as TGTGCCAGCAGCAAAGCTAAGGGACTAGCGGCGAGGAGCTCCTACAATGAGCAGTTCTTC. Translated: CASSKAKGLAARSSYNEQFF.

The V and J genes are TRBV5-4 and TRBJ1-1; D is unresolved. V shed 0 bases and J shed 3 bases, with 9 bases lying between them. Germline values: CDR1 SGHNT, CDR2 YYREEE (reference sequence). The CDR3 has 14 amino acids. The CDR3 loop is CASSLGGRDTEAFF. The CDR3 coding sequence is TGTGCCAGCAGCTTGGGAGGTCGGGACACTGAAGCTTTCTTT.

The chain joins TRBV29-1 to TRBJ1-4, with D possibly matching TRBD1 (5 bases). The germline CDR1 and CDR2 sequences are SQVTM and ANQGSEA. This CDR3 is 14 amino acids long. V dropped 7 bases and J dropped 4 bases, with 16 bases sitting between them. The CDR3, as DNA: TGCAGCGGAACTGAGGGACTGTTTAATGAAAAACTGTTTTTT. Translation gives CSGTEGLFNEKLFF. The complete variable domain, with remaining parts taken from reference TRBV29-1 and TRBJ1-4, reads SAVISQKPSRDICQRGTSLTIQCQVDSQVTMMFWYRQQPGQSLTLIATANQGSEATYESGFVIDKFPISRPNLTFSTLTVSNMSPEDSSIYLCSGTEGLFNEKLFFGSGTQLSVL.

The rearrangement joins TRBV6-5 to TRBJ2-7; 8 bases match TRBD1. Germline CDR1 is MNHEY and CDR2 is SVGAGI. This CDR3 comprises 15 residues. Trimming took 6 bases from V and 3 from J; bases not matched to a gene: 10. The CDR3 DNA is TGTGCCAGCAGACGGGACGGGACAGGAATCTACGAGCAGTACTTC. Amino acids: CASRRDGTGIYEQYF.

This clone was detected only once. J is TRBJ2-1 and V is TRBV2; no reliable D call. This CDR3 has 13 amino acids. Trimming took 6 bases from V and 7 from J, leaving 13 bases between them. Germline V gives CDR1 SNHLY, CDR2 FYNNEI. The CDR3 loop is CASRPDSLNEQFF. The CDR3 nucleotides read TGTGCCAGCAGACCCGATTCCCTTAATGAGCAGTTCTTC.

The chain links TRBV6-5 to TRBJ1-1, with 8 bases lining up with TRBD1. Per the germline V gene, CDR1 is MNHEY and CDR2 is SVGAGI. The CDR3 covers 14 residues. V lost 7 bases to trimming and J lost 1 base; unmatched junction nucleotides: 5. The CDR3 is CASTKDRANTEAFF. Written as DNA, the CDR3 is TGTGCCAGCACCAAGGACAGGGCGAACACTGAAGCTTTCTTT.